This is a list of T cell receptor beta chains from one sample in a study of T cells after somatic rescue of genetic block. The table came from immunoSEQ multiplex PCR; TCRdb's copy has only in-frame clones and leaves some out. The profile shows roughly 58,000 clones, 95% to 96% of them singletons. Source material: peripheral blood mononuclear cells (PBMCs). The origin of the receptors is a child under three years old. CDR3s include the opening cysteine and the closing phenylalanine or tryptophan. The order of the fields is J gene, clone size, V gene, CDR3 protein. Clone size is given for some rows only: seen once, a few or many times, or a class if the clone is expanded.

j_call: TRBJ2-5
clone_size: .
v_call: TRBV7-2
cdr3_aa: CASSLDQETQYF

j_call: TRBJ1-3
clone_size: .
v_call: TRBV5-1
cdr3_aa: CASSLEIRPGNTIYF

j_call: TRBJ2-2
clone_size: .
v_call: TRBV6-6
cdr3_aa: CASSLQGIGELFF

j_call: TRBJ2-7
clone_size: .
v_call: TRBV23-1
cdr3_aa: CASSLVYEQYF

j_call: TRBJ2-7
clone_size: .
v_call: TRBV4-1
cdr3_aa: CASSQDSSYEQYF

j_call: TRBJ2-3
clone_size: .
v_call: TRBV6-6
cdr3_aa: CASSYGFLSTDTQYF

j_call: TRBJ2-1
clone_size: .
v_call: TRBV5-4
cdr3_aa: CASRPGQTYNEQFF

j_call: TRBJ2-7
clone_size: .
v_call: TRBV5-3
cdr3_aa: CARSWPGQPELSYEQYF

j_call: TRBJ1-1
clone_size: .
v_call: TRBV4-3
cdr3_aa: CASSQDRALIGEAFF

j_call: TRBJ1-1
clone_size: .
v_call: TRBV10-3
cdr3_aa: CATIRNTEAFF

j_call: TRBJ2-5
clone_size: once
v_call: TRBV20-1
cdr3_aa: CSARETQYF

j_call: TRBJ2-1
clone_size: .
v_call: TRBV19
cdr3_aa: CASSIFLGGNYNEQFF

j_call: TRBJ1-2
clone_size: .
v_call: TRBV5-1
cdr3_aa: CASSFSGGGYTF

j_call: TRBJ1-1
clone_size: .
v_call: TRBV19
cdr3_aa: CASSIRGGTEAFF

j_call: TRBJ1-2
clone_size: .
v_call: TRBV20-1
cdr3_aa: CSARDRGGYTF

j_call: TRBJ1-5
clone_size: .
v_call: TRBV5-5
cdr3_aa: CASSLYRGNQPQHF

j_call: TRBJ2-7
clone_size: .
v_call: TRBV16
cdr3_aa: CASSFLLGRSYEQYF

j_call: TRBJ2-2
clone_size: .
v_call: TRBV15
cdr3_aa: CATSRVRGGWGTGELFF

j_call: TRBJ2-3
clone_size: .
v_call: TRBV14
cdr3_aa: CASSQAGGRTDTQYF

j_call: TRBJ2-3
clone_size: .
v_call: TRBV21-1
cdr3_aa: CASSKVAGPDTQYF

j_call: TRBJ2-3
clone_size: .
v_call: TRBV4-3
cdr3_aa: CASSQDLPDTQYF

j_call: TRBJ2-1
clone_size: .
v_call: TRBV19
cdr3_aa: CASSILPGLINEQFF

j_call: TRBJ2-7
clone_size: .
v_call: TRBV25-1
cdr3_aa: CASSAPGGIIHEQYF

j_call: TRBJ2-3
clone_size: .
v_call: TRBV4-3
cdr3_aa: CASSQEASGIDTQYF

j_call: TRBJ2-1
clone_size: .
v_call: TRBV5-1
cdr3_aa: CASSLLWGTLNNNEQFF

j_call: TRBJ2-2
clone_size: once
v_call: TRBV7-9
cdr3_aa: CAAQRDRNTGELFF